This T cell receptor (beta chain) stems from a study of blood T cell repertoires in COVID-19. On the study more broadly: The cDNA or gDNA used as material had been derived from T cells, B-cell-depleted T cells, or PBMCs.

This clone was seen once. The germline V gene has CDR1 MNHNS and CDR2 SASEGT. The ends lost 4 bases at V and 6 bases at J; junction bases unmatched: 9. This CDR3 spans 16 amino acids. Data came from immunoSEQ multiplex PCR; TCRdb stores just in-frame clones and leaves some out. The data contain fewer than 350,000 clones, approximately 87% of them singletons. The sequence was obtained from a woman aged 25 to 45 with COVID-19, enrolled during active disease. Sequenced sample: peripheral blood. V and J are TRBV6-1 and TRBJ1-2; 12 nucleotides agree with TRBD1. CDR3 in amino acids: CASSALPGQGANGYTF. The CDR3, as DNA: TGTGCCAGCAGTGCCTTACCGGGACAGGGGGCAAATGGCTACACCTTC.